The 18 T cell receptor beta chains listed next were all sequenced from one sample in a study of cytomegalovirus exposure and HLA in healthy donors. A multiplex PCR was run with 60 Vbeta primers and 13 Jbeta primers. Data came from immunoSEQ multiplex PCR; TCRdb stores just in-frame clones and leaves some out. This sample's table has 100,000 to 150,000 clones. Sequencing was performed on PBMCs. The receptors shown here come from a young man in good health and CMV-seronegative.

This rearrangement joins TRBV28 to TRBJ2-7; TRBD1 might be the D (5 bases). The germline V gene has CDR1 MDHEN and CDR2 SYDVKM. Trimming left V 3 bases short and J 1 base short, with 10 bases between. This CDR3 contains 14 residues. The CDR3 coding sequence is TGTGCCAGCAGTTTTCAGGGAACTTCCTACGAGCAGTACTTC. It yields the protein CASSFQGTSYEQYF.

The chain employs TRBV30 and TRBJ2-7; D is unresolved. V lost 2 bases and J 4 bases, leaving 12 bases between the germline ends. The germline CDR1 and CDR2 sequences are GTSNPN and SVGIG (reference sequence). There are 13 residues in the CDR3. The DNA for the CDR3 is TGTGCCTGGAGTAAGCCGGCGGTGTACGAGCAGTACTTC. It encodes CAWSKPAVYEQYF. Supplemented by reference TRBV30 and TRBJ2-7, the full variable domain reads SQTIHQWPATLVQPVGSPLSLECTVEGTSNPNLYWYRQAAGRGLQLLFYSVGIGQISSEVPQNLSASRPQDRQFILSSKKLLLSDSGFYLCAWSKPAVYEQYFGPGTRLTVT.

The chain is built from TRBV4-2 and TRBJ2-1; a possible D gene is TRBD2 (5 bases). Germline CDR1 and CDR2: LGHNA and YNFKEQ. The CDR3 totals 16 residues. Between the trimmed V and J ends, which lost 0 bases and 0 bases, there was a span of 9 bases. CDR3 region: CASSQDRSGSYNEQFF. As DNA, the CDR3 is TGTGCCAGCAGCCAAGATCGCAGCGGCTCCTACAATGAGCAGTTCTTC.

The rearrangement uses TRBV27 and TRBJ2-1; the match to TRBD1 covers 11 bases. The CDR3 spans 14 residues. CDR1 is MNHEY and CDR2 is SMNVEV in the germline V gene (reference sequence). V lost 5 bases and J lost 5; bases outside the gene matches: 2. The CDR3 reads CASSPGQGDNEQFF. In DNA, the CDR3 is TGTGCCAGCAGTCCGGGACAGGGGGACAATGAGCAGTTCTTC.

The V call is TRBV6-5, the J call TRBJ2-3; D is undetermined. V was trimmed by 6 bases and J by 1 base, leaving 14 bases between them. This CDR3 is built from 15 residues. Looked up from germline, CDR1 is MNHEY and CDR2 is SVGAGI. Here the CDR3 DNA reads TGTGCCAGCAGCCTCCGGCCAGCGCGCACAGATACGCAGTATTTT. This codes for CASSLRPARTDTQYF.

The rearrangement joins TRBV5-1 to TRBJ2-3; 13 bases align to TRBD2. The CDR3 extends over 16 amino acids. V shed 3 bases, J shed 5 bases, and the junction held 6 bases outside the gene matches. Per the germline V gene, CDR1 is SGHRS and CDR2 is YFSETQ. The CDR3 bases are TGCGCCAGCAGCTCAGGACTAGCGGGAGTTGGAGATACGCAGTATTTT. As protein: CASSSGLAGVGDTQYF.

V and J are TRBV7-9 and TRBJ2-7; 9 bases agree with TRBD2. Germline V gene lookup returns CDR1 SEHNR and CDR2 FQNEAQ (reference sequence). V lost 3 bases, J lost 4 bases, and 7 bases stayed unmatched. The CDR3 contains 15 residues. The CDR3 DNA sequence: TGTGCCAGCAGCTTCCCGCGGGGGGGTGGGTACGAGCAGTACTTC. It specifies CASSFPRGGGYEQYF.

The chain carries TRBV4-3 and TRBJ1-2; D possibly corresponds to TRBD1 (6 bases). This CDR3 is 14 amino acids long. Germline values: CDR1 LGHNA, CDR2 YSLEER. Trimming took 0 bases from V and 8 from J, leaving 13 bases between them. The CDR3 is CASSQDVGGWGYTF. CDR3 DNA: TGCGCCAGCAGCCAAGATGTTGGGGGCTGGGGCTACACCTTC.

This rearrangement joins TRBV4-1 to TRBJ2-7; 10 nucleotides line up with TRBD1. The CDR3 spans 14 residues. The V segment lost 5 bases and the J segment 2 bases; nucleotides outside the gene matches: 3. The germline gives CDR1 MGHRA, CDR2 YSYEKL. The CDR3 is CASSFDRGPYEQYF. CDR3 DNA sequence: TGCGCCAGCAGCTTCGACAGGGGGCCCTACGAGCAGTACTTC.

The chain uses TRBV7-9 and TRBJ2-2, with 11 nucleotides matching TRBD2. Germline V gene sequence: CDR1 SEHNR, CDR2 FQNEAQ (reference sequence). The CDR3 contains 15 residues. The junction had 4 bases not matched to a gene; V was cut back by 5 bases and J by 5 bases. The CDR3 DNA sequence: TGTGCCAGCAGCCCCGGGACTAGCGGAACCGGGGAGCTGTTTTTT. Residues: CASSPGTSGTGELFF. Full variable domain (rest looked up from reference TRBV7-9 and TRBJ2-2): DTGVSQNPRHKITKRGQNVTFRCDPISEHNRLYWYRQTLGQGPEFLTYFQNEAQLEKSRLLSDRFSAERPKGSFSTLEIQRTEQGDSAMYLCASSPGTSGTGELFFGEGSRLTVL.

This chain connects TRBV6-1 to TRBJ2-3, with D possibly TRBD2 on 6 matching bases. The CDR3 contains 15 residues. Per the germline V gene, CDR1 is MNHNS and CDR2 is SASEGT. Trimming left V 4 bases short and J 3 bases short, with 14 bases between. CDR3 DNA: TGTGCCAGCAGTGGCGGGGTACCCGGGACAGATACGCAGTATTTT. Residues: CASSGGVPGTDTQYF.

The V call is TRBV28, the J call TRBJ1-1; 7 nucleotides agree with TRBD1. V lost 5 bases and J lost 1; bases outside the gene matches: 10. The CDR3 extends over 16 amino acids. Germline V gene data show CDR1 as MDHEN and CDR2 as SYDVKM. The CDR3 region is CASSPSEGQWNTEAFF. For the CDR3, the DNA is TGTGCCAGCAGTCCAAGCGAGGGACAGTGGAACACTGAAGCTTTCTTT. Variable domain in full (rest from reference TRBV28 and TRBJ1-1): DVKVTQSSRYLVKRTGEKVFLECVQDMDHENMFWYRQDPGLGLRLIYFSYDVKMKEKGDIPEGYSVSREKKERFSLILESASTNQTSMYLCASSPSEGQWNTEAFFGQGTRLTVV.

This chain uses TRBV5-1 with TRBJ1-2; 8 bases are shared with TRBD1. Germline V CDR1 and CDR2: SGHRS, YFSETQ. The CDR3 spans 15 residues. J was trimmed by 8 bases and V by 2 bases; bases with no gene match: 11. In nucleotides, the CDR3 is TGCGCCAGCAGCTTCCGGGACAGGCGCCTAGAAGGCTACACCTTC. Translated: CASSFRDRRLEGYTF.

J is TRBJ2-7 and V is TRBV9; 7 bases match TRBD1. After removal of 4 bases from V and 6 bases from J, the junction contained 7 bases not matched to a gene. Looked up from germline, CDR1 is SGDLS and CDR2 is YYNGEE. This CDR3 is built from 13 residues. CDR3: CASSPTGALEQYF. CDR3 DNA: TGTGCCAGCAGCCCTACAGGGGCCCTCGAGCAGTACTTC. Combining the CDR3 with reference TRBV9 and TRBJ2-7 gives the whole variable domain DSGVTQTPKHLITATGQRVTLRCSPRSGDLSVYWYQQSLDQGLQFLIQYYNGEERAKGNILERFSAQQFPDLHSELNLSSLELGDSALYFCASSPTGALEQYFGPGTRLTVT.

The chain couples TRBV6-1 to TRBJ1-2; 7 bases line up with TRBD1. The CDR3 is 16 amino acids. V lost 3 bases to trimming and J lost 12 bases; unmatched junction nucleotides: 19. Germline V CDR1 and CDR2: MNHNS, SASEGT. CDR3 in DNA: TGTGCCAGCAGTGACCAGGGACAGCGTTTAGATAGAGTCGACACCTTC. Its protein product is CASSDQGQRLDRVDTF.

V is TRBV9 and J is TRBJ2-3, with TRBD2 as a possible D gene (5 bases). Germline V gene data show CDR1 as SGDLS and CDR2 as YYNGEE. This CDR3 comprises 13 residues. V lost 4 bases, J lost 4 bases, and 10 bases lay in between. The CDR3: CASSPQRADTQYF. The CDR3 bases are TGTGCCAGCAGCCCTCAGAGGGCAGATACGCAGTATTTT.

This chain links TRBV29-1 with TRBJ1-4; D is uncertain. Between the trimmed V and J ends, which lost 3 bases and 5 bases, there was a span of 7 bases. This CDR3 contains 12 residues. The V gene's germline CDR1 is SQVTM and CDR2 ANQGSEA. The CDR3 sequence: CSVEGKNEKLFF. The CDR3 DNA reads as TGCAGCGTTGAGGGCAAGAATGAAAAACTGTTTTTT.

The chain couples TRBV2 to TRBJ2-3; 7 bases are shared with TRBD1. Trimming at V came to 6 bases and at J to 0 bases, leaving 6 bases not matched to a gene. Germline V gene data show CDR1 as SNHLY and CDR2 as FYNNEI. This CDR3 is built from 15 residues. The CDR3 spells CASSQGQTSTDTQYF. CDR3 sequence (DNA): TGTGCCAGCAGCCAGGGACAGACGAGCACAGATACGCAGTATTTT. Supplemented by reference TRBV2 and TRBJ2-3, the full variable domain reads EPEVTQTPSHQVTQMGQEVILRCVPISNHLYFYWYRQILGQKVEFLVSFYNNEISEKSEIFDDQFSVERPDGSNFTLKIRSTKLEDSAMYFCASSQGQTSTDTQYFGPGTRLTVL.